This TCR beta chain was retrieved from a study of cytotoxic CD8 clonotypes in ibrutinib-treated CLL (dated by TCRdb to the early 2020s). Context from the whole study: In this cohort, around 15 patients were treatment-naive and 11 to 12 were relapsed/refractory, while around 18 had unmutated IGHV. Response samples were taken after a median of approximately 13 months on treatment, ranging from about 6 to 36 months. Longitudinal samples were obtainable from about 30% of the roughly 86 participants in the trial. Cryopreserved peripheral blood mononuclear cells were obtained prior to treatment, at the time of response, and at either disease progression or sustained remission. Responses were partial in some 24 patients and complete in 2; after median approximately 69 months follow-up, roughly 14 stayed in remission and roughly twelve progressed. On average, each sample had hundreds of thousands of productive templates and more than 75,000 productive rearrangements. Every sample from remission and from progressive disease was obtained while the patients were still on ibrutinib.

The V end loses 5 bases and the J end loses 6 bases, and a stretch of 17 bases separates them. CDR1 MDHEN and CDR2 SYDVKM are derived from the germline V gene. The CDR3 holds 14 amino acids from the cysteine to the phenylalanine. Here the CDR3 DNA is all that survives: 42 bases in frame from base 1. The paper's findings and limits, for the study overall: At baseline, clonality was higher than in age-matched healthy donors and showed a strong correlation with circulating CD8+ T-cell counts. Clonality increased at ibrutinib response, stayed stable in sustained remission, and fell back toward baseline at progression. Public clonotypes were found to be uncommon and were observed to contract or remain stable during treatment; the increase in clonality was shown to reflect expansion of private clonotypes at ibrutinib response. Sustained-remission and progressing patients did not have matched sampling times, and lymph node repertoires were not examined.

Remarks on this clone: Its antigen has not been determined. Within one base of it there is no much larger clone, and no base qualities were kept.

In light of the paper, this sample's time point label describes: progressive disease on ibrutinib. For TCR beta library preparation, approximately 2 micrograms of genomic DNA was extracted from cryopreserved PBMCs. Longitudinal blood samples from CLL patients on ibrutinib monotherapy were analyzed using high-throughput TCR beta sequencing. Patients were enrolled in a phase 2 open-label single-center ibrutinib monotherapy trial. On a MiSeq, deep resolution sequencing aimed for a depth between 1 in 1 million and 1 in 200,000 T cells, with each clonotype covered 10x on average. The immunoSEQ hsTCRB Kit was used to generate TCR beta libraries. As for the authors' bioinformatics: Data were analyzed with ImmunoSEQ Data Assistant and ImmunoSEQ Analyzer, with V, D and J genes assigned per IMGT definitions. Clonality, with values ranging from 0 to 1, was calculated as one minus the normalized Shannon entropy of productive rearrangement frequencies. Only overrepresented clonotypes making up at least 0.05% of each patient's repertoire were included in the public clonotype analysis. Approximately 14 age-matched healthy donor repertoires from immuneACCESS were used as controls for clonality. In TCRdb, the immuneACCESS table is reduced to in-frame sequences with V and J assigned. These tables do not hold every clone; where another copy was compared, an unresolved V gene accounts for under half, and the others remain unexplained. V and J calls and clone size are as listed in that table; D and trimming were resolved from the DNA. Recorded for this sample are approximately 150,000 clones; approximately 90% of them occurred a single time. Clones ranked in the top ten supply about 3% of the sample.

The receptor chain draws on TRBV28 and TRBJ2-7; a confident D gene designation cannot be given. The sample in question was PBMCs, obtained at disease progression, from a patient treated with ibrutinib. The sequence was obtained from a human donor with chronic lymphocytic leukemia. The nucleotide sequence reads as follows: TGTGCCAGCAGTCCCCCGGGCAGAGCCTTCGAGCAGTACTTC. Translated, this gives CASSPPGRAFEQYF.